The 22 T cell receptor beta chains presented below share a single source sample, sequenced in a study of cytomegalovirus exposure and HLA in healthy donors. The study ran its PCR with 60 Vbeta and 13 Jbeta primers. Measured with immunoSEQ multiplex PCR; TCRdb has only the in-frame clones, and not every one. The table lists roughly 150,000 clones, around three quarters of them singletons, with around 1% in the top ten. Sequenced sample: PBMCs. These receptors all come from a woman in her thirties or forties in good health and CMV-seronegative.

The chain combines TRBV7-7 with TRBJ2-5; tentatively, D is TRBD1 (6 bases). The CDR3 length is 13 residues. Germline CDR1 reads SSHAT; CDR2 reads FNYEAQ (reference sequence). The chain's CDR3 is CASGGSPPETQYF. The CDR3, as DNA: TGTGCTAGTGGGGGCTCCCCCCCAGAGACCCAGTACTTC. The full variable domain, its missing parts supplied by reference TRBV7-7 and TRBJ2-5, is GAGVSQSPRYKVTKRGQDVTLRCDPISSHATLYWYQQALGQGPEFLTYFNYEAQPDKSGLPSDRFSAERPEGSISTLTIQRTEQRDSAMYRCASGGSPPETQYFGPGTRLLVL.

This chain uses TRBV5-1 with TRBJ2-5; D is possibly TRBD1 (6 bases). The CDR3 is made up of 14 amino acids. V gave up 1 base and J gave up 5 bases, with 12 bases separating them. In germline, CDR1 is SGHRS, CDR2 YFSETQ. The CDR3 DNA follows: TGCGCCAGCAGCTTGATTGGGGGCGAGGAGACCCAGTACTTC. The encoded protein is CASSLIGGEETQYF.

The chain uses TRBV5-1 and TRBJ1-1; D is unclear. Germline V gene lookup returns CDR1 SGHRS and CDR2 YFSETQ. V lost 5 bases and J 0 bases, leaving 11 bases between the germline ends. This CDR3 contains 14 residues. For the CDR3, the DNA is TGCGCCAGCAGATCGGTCGGGGTGAACACTGAAGCTTTCTTT. This codes for CASRSVGVNTEAFF. Full variable domain (remainder filled in from reference TRBV5-1 and TRBJ1-1): KAGVTQTPRYLIKTRGQQVTLSCSPISGHRSVSWYQQTPGQGLQFLFEYFSETQRNKGNFPGRFSGRQFSNSRSEMNVSTLELGDSALYLCASRSVGVNTEAFFGQGTRLTVV.

The gene calls are TRBV28 and TRBJ1-1, with a weak D call TRBD1 (6 bases). V gave up 2 bases and J gave up 10 bases, with 11 bases separating them. The CDR3 is 12 residues long. Germline assignment: CDR1 MDHEN and CDR2 SYDVKM. The CDR3 DNA follows: TGTGCCAGCAGTTTAGGGCAGGGGATAGCTTTCTTT. This sequence encodes CASSLGQGIAFF.

This clone has a single count. The V and J genes are TRBV11-3 and TRBJ1-2; TRBD1 aligns across 7 bases. Germline V lookup: CDR1 SGHNT, CDR2 YENEEA. Trimming took 4 bases from V and 8 from J; bases not matched to a gene: 16. The CDR3 is 16 residues long. CDR3 loop: CASSSEAQTGPRGYTF. The CDR3 DNA is TGTGCCAGCAGCTCCGAAGCCCAGACAGGGCCGCGGGGCTACACCTTC.

This clone was seen more than once but under ten times. Other DNA sequences in this specimen translate into the identical CDR3. The genes are TRBV5-1 and TRBJ2-1; 8 positions match TRBD2. Germline assignment: CDR1 SGHRS and CDR2 YFSETQ. The V gene end was trimmed by 0 bases and the J gene end by 2 bases; junction bases not matched to a gene: 1. The length of the CDR3 is 15 residues. CDR3 bases: TGCGCCAGCAGCTTGGAGACTAGCGCCTACAATGAGCAGTTCTTC. Translated, it gives CASSLETSAYNEQFF.

J is TRBJ2-2 and V is TRBV27; 9 bases align to TRBD1. The J segment lost 4 bases and the V segment lost 3 bases, leaving 6 bases of the junction unmatched. The CDR3 extends over 16 amino acids. The germline CDR1 and CDR2 sequences are MNHEY and SMNVEV (reference sequence). CDR3 in amino acids: CASSFYTGGSTGELFF. The CDR3 nucleotides are TGTGCCAGCAGTTTTTATACAGGGGGCAGCACCGGGGAGCTGTTTTTT.

This chain links TRBV7-8 with TRBJ2-7; TRBD1 might be the D (7 bases). Trimming left V 1 base short and J 4 bases short, with 14 bases between. CDR3 size: 15 residues. Looked up from germline, CDR1 is SGHVS and CDR2 is FQNEAQ. DNA of the CDR3: TGTGCCAGCAGCTTAGAGCGGCAGGGGGGTTACGAGCAGTACTTC. Translated: CASSLERQGGYEQYF.

The CDR3 sequence is CASSQGTGRDDGYTF. DNA of the CDR3: TGTGCCAGCAGCCAAGGGACAGGAAGAGACGATGGCTACACCTTC. V usage is TRBV4-2 and J usage is TRBJ1-2; 7 bases are a match to TRBD1. In germline, CDR1 is LGHNA, CDR2 YNFKEQ. The trim removed 1 base at V and 6 bases at J, leaving 8 bases unmatched. CDR3 length equals 15 residues.

The V and J genes are TRBV7-9 and TRBJ1-1, with 7 bases aligning to TRBD1. In germline, CDR1 is SEHNR, CDR2 FQNEAQ (reference sequence). This CDR3 has 14 amino acids. V lost 4 bases, J lost 1 base, and 3 bases stayed unmatched. CDR3 sequence: CASSSYRGNTEAFF. The CDR3 DNA is TGTGCCAGCAGCTCCTACAGGGGGAACACTGAAGCTTTCTTT.

The J gene is TRBJ2-5, the V gene TRBV7-9; D might be TRBD2 (7 bases). Germline lookup yields CDR1 SEHNR and CDR2 FQNEAQ (reference sequence). V lost 5 bases, J lost 2 bases, and 15 bases lay in between. This CDR3 spans 15 amino acids. This chain's CDR3 is CASSVTGRGQETQYF. The DNA for the CDR3 is TGTGCCAGCAGCGTTACAGGGAGGGGGCAAGAGACCCAGTACTTC.

The chain carries TRBV2 and TRBJ2-7; TRBD2 matches at 7 bases. Germline V gives CDR1 SNHLY, CDR2 FYNNEI. Germline trimming cut 6 bases from V and 2 bases from J; bases unmatched to any gene: 7. The CDR3 totals 14 residues. The DNA of the CDR3 is TGTGCCAGCAGGGGCGGGAGCAAGACCTACGAGCAGTACTTC. Encoded protein: CASRGGSKTYEQYF. Filled out from reference TRBV2 and TRBJ2-7, the complete variable domain reads EPEVTQTPSHQVTQMGQEVILRCVPISNHLYFYWYRQILGQKVEFLVSFYNNEISEKSEIFDDQFSVERPDGSNFTLKIRSTKLEDSAMYFCASRGGSKTYEQYFGPGTRLTVT.

This chain uses TRBV5-1 with TRBJ2-5; tentative D call: TRBD1 (6 bases). V lost 2 bases, J lost 4 bases, and 12 bases lay in between. Germline CDR1 reads SGHRS; CDR2 reads YFSETQ. The CDR3 sequence is 14 residues long. The CDR3 loop is CASSLQTGTETQYF. The CDR3 coding sequence is TGCGCCAGCAGCTTACAGACAGGAACAGAGACCCAGTACTTC.

The J gene is TRBJ1-5, the V gene TRBV13; 9 nucleotides line up with TRBD1. Germline CDR1 reads PRHDT; CDR2 reads FYEKMQ (reference sequence). Trimming removed 3 bases from V and 3 bases from J; junction bases left unmatched: 3. CDR3 size: 15 residues. For the CDR3, the DNA is TGTGCCAGCAGCTTCCGGACAGGGGTCAATCAGCCCCAGCATTTT. Encoded protein: CASSFRTGVNQPQHF.

This chain connects TRBV6-5 to TRBJ2-5; TRBD1 aligns across 7 bases. Germline V gene sequence: CDR1 MNHEY, CDR2 SVGAGI. The CDR3 is 15 residues long. V lost 5 bases to trimming and J lost 2 bases; unmatched junction nucleotides: 8. The chain's CDR3 is CASSPYRGLQETQYF. The CDR3 bases are TGTGCCAGCAGTCCCTACAGGGGCCTGCAAGAGACCCAGTACTTC.

The V call is TRBV30, the J call TRBJ1-1; 7 bases map to TRBD1. The CDR3 is 12 amino acids. J lost 1 base, V lost 7 bases, and 3 bases had no gene match. Germline lookup yields CDR1 GTSNPN and CDR2 SVGIG (reference sequence). The CDR3 sequence is CASNRGNTEAFF. CDR3 in DNA: TGTGCCTCAAACAGGGGGAACACTGAAGCTTTCTTT.

The chain recombines TRBV29-1 with TRBJ2-6; D perhaps matches TRBD1 (6 bases). The CDR3 runs 16 residues. The germline CDR1 and CDR2 sequences are SQVTM and ANQGSEA. Trimming took 5 bases from V and 0 from J, leaving 14 bases between them. CDR3 DNA sequence: TGCAGCGTTAAACAGGGTACCATCTCTGGGGCCAACGTCCTGACTTTC. It translates to CSVKQGTISGANVLTF.

About this clone: This CDR3 is also generated by other DNA sequences in the sample. The V gene is TRBV30, the J gene TRBJ1-5; 8 positions agree with TRBD1. Germline values: CDR1 GTSNPN, CDR2 SVGIG (reference sequence). V lost 4 bases, J lost 4 bases, and 3 bases stayed unmatched. This CDR3 region has 13 residues. CDR3 residues: CAWTTGDNQPQHF. The CDR3 DNA reads as TGTGCCTGGACGACAGGGGATAATCAGCCCCAGCATTTT. The variable domain in full, with the rest retrieved from reference TRBV30 and TRBJ1-5, is SQTIHQWPATLVQPVGSPLSLECTVEGTSNPNLYWYRQAAGRGLQLLFYSVGIGQISSEVPQNLSASRPQDRQFILSSKKLLLSDSGFYLCAWTTGDNQPQHFGDGTRLSIL.

The chain's CDR3 is CASSPSPGQAIYEQYF. CDR3 nucleotide sequence: TGTGCCAGCAGCCCAAGCCCCGGACAGGCGATCTACGAGCAGTACTTC. The chain combines TRBV7-8 with TRBJ2-7, with 7 bases matching TRBD1. Germline assignment: CDR1 SGHVS and CDR2 FQNEAQ. V dropped 5 bases and J dropped 3; count of bases not matched to a gene: 13. The CDR3 runs 16 residues. Full variable domain (outside the CDR3, taken from reference TRBV7-8 and TRBJ2-7): GAGVSQSPRYKVAKRGQDVALRCDPISGHVSLFWYQQALGQGPEFLTYFQNEAQLDKSGLPSDRFFAERPEGSVSTLKIQRTQQEDSAVYLCASSPSPGQAIYEQYFGPGTRLTVT.

This chain joins TRBV29-1 and TRBJ1-2, with 8 bases lining up with TRBD1. The V and J ends lost 6 bases and 3 bases, in that order; junction bases with no gene match: 9. CDR1 is SQVTM, CDR2 ANQGSEA, per germline. The CDR3 loop spans 14 amino acids. The CDR3 spells CSVRRTGRDYGYTF. The CDR3 bases are TGCAGCGTACGGCGGACAGGGAGGGACTATGGCTACACCTTC.

With regard to this clone: In the same sample, other DNA sequences code for this CDR3. V and J are TRBV29-1 and TRBJ1-1; D unresolved. The CDR3 has 12 amino acids. Trimming took 2 bases from V and 5 from J, leaving 9 bases between them. From germline, CDR1 is SQVTM and CDR2 ANQGSEA. CDR3 in amino acids: CSVENSGTEAFF. CDR3 sequence (DNA): TGCAGCGTTGAAAACAGCGGGACTGAAGCTTTCTTT.

J is TRBJ2-1 and V is TRBV10-3, with 9 bases that match TRBD2. There are 16 residues in the CDR3. The V segment lost 0 bases and the J segment 7 bases; nucleotides outside the gene matches: 7. Germline V gives CDR1 ENHRY, CDR2 SYGVKD. For the CDR3, the DNA is TGTGCCATCAGTGAGTCCTGGACTAGCGATAGAAATGAGCAGTTCTTC. Its protein is CAISESWTSDRNEQFF.